The 23 T cell receptor beta chains given below trace back to one sample, sequenced in a study of T cells in Graves' hyperthyroidism and ophthalmopathy. Template material for amplifying TCR beta CDR3 regions consisted of RNA transcripts. Primed by the HTBI set, a first-round RT-PCR was run on the TCR CDR3. From the multiplex PCR reads, TCRdb called clonotypes with MiXCR, one entry per CDR3 protein. The sample lists roughly 150,000 distinct CDR3 sequences, 9.4% occurring once. Sample: blood. These receptors were taken from a woman under 30 with Graves' hyperthyroidism that later progressed to Graves' ophthalmopathy.

V and J are TRBV4-2 and TRBJ2-7; TRBD2 matches 8 bases. This CDR3 region has 18 residues. The ends lost 4 bases at V and 1 base at J; junction bases unmatched: 15. Germline CDR1 and CDR2: LGHNA and YNFKEQ. The CDR3 region has the DNA TGTGCCAGCAGCCTAGGCGGGGGGCTGGTGGGTGCATCCTACGAGCAGTACTTC. Encoded protein: CASSLGGGLVGASYEQYF.

This clonotype has a count of ten or more. The chain links TRBV12-3 or TRBV12-4 to TRBJ1-5; D is unresolved. V gave up 4 bases and J gave up 4 bases, with 17 bases separating them. This CDR3 is built from 16 residues. Written as DNA, the CDR3 is TGTGCCAGCAGTTCTGAGACACTCGTGTTGAATCAGCCCCAGCATTTT. It is translated as CASSSETLVLNQPQHF.

This clonotype was recorded only once. This rearrangement joins TRBV6-1 to TRBJ1-2; 7 nucleotides line up with TRBD1. The CDR3 has 13 amino acids. CDR1 and CDR2 (germline): MNHNS, SASEGT. After removal of 6 bases from V and 7 bases from J, the junction contained 8 bases not matched to a gene. The CDR3 region is CASSPWTGSGYTF. The CDR3 DNA is TGTGCCAGCAGCCCTTGGACAGGAAGTGGCTACACCTTC.

This clonotype was recorded at least ten times. V gene TRBV13 combines with J gene TRBJ2-1, with 13 positions matching TRBD2. V gave up 5 bases and J gave up 6 bases; unmatched junction bases: 7. Germline V gene data show CDR1 as PRHDT and CDR2 as FYEKMQ (reference sequence). The CDR3 is 16 amino acids. CDR3 coding DNA: TGTGCCAGCAGCCCTAAACTAGCGGGGGGGTTCAATGAGCAGTTCTTC. It yields the protein CASSPKLAGGFNEQFF. Supplemented by reference TRBV13 and TRBJ2-1, the full variable domain reads AAGVIQSPRHLIKEKRETATLKCYPIPRHDTVYWYQQGPGQDPQFLISFYEKMQSDKGSIPDRFSAQQFSDYHSELNMSSLELGDSALYFCASSPKLAGGFNEQFFGPGTRLTVL.

This clonotype was seen repeatedly, ten times or more. This sequence joins TRBV11-1 and TRBJ2-5, with D possibly TRBD1 on 7 matching bases. Trimming took off 5 bases at V and 1 base at J, with 11 bases between the two ends. The length of the CDR3 is 14 residues. Per the germline V gene, CDR1 is SGHAT and CDR2 is FQDESV (reference sequence). Written as DNA, the CDR3 is TGTGCCAGCAGCGCGGGACAGATCCAAGAGACCCAGTACTTC. It codes for CASSAGQIQETQYF.

The table lists this clonotype with many counts. The chain has TRBV5-4 and TRBJ1-1, with D uncertain. Trimming shortened V by 0 bases and J by 8 bases, and 14 bases separated the two germline ends. Germline CDR1 is SGHNT and CDR2 is YYREEE (reference sequence). The length of the CDR3 is 14 residues. Written as DNA, the CDR3 is TGTGCCAGCAGCTTGGCCATTTCGGGAGACGAAGCTTTCTTT. It specifies CASSLAISGDEAFF.

This clonotype was observed many times. The V call is TRBV6-2 or TRBV6-3, the J call TRBJ1-5; D might be TRBD1 (5 bases). The CDR3 has 16 amino acids. Germline loops: CDR1 MNHEY, CDR2 SVGEGT. Trimming left V 4 bases short and J 2 bases short, with 15 bases between. CDR3: CASSSIRGVGNQPQHF. Here the CDR3 DNA reads TGTGCCAGCAGTTCTATACGGGGGGTAGGCAATCAGCCCCAGCATTTT.

In this sample, this clonotype turned up many times. The rearrangement uses TRBV20-1 and TRBJ2-3; 11 bases line up with TRBD1. Germline loops: CDR1 DFQATT, CDR2 SNEGSKA (reference sequence). V lost 5 bases to trimming and J lost 3 bases; unmatched junction nucleotides: 10. The CDR3 runs to 16 residues. This CDR3 reads CSALNSRDRGTDTQYF. CDR3 coding DNA: TGCAGTGCTTTAAACTCACGGGACAGGGGGACAGATACGCAGTATTTT.

This clonotype was detected ten times or more. This chain connects TRBV29-1 to TRBJ1-1; 7 bases align to TRBD1. The CDR3 runs 14 residues. Germline V lookup: CDR1 SQVTM, CDR2 ANQGSEA. V shed 4 bases, J shed 0 bases, and the junction held 5 bases outside the gene matches. CDR3 loop: CSVGTDRMNTEAFF. CDR3 nucleotides: TGCAGCGTTGGAACGGACAGGATGAACACTGAAGCTTTCTTT. Full variable domain (remainder filled in from reference TRBV29-1 and TRBJ1-1): SAVISQKPSRDICQRGTSLTIQCQVDSQVTMMFWYRQQPGQSLTLIATANQGSEATYESGFVIDKFPISRPNLTFSTLTVSNMSPEDSSIYLCSVGTDRMNTEAFFGQGTRLTVV.

This clonotype was recorded at least ten times. The rearrangement joins TRBV2 to TRBJ1-2; TRBD1 might be the D (6 bases). The CDR3 has 19 residues. The germline V gene has CDR1 SNHLY and CDR2 FYNNEI. Trimming left V 3 bases short and J 1 base short, with 24 bases between. The CDR3 coding sequence is TGTGCCAGCAGTGACCCTATATTGCACAGGGAGGGGATTAACTATGGCTACACCTTC. Translation: CASSDPILHREGINYGYTF. Using reference TRBV2 and TRBJ1-2 for the parts outside the CDR3, the full variable domain is EPEVTQTPSHQVTQMGQEVILRCVPISNHLYFYWYRQILGQKVEFLVSFYNNEISEKSEIFDDQFSVERPDGSNFTLKIRSTKLEDSAMYFCASSDPILHREGINYGYTFGSGTRLTVV.

In this sample, this clonotype turned up many times. V is TRBV20-1 and J is TRBJ1-1; D is ambiguous. The V end lost 1 base, the J end lost 13 bases, and 13 bases lay between the germline ends. Germline CDR1 DFQATT, CDR2 SNEGSKA (reference sequence). This CDR3 has 11 residues. CDR3 residues: CSARVGDAGFF. As DNA, the CDR3 is TGCAGTGCTAGAGTAGGAGACGCAGGTTTCTTT.

This clonotype showed up many times. The chain is built from TRBV29-1 and TRBJ2-7, with 8 bases lining up with TRBD2. V shed 5 bases and J 2 bases; nucleotides not matched to a gene: 8. This CDR3 comprises 14 residues. CDR1 and CDR2 (germline): SQVTM, ANQGSEA. This chain's CDR3 is CSVLLSGATYEQYF. The CDR3 DNA reads TGCAGCGTTCTCCTTAGCGGGGCAACCTACGAGCAGTACTTC.

This clonotype was recorded at least ten times. The V and J genes are TRBV12-3 or TRBV12-4 and TRBJ1-4; 9 bases are a match to TRBD1. CDR3 length: 15 amino acids. V lost 4 bases to trimming and J lost 8 bases; unmatched junction nucleotides: 8. The CDR3 DNA follows: TGTGCCAGCAGTTCCACACAGGGGGCGCAGGAAAAACTGTTTTTT. Amino acid sequence: CASSSTQGAQEKLFF.

The sample holds many counts of this clonotype. The chain employs TRBV29-1 and TRBJ2-3, with D perhaps TRBD1 (5 bases). The CDR3 length is 13 residues. V was trimmed by 4 bases and J by 4 bases, leaving 12 bases between them. The germline V gene encodes CDR1 SQVTM and CDR2 ANQGSEA. As DNA, the CDR3 is TGCAGCGTTGGGGGCGAAGGCGCAGATACGCAGTATTTT. Its protein product is CSVGGEGADTQYF.

On this clonotype: A clone one base away is much larger, so this may be a read error. This rearrangement joins TRBV19 to TRBJ1-1; possible D gene TRBD1, 6 bases. Germline CDR1 reads LNHDA; CDR2 reads SQIVND (reference sequence). CDR3 length: 15 residues. This CDR3 is CTSSLHREMNTEAFF. The CDR3 nucleotides are TGTACCAGTAGTCTCCACAGGGAAATGAACACTGAAGCTTTCTTT.

This clonotype has ten or more counts. The chain combines TRBV12-3 or TRBV12-4 with TRBJ1-1; 8 nucleotides line up with TRBD1. Germline trimming cut 5 bases from V and 5 bases from J; bases unmatched to any gene: 7. The CDR3 spans 14 residues. CDR3 region: CASSDRGFGTEAFF. The CDR3 region has the DNA TGTGCCAGCAGTGACAGGGGATTTGGGACTGAAGCTTTCTTT.

Ten or more counts support this clonotype. J is TRBJ1-5 and V is TRBV5-6, with D tentatively TRBD1 (6 bases). V was trimmed by 1 base and J by 1 base, leaving 12 bases between them. CDR1 is SGHDT and CDR2 is YYEEEE in the germline V gene. This CDR3 spans 16 amino acids. CDR3 nucleotide sequence: TGTGCCAGCAGCTTGTCGACAGGACCGAGCAATCAGCCCCAGCATTTT. This codes for CASSLSTGPSNQPQHF.

This clonotype was found many times. The J gene is TRBJ2-1, the V gene TRBV7-2, with D unresolved. The germline V gene has CDR1 SGHTA and CDR2 FQGNSA. This CDR3 comprises 16 residues. Trimming took off 1 base at V and 3 bases at J, with 13 bases between the two ends. The CDR3 nucleotides are TGTGCCAGCAGCTTAGAACCGGGTTTAGTCTACAATGAGCAGTTCTTC. Amino acid sequence: CASSLEPGLVYNEQFF.

Comment on this clonotype: This may be a read error: a much more frequent sequence differs by one nucleotide. The genes are TRBV29-1 and TRBJ2-1; D remains unclear. CDR1 and CDR2 (germline): SQVTM, ANQGSEA. The CDR3 contains 17 residues. V shed 0 bases and J shed 0 bases, with 15 bases lying between them. CDR3 protein: CSVEDLAGQNSYNEQFF. The CDR3 DNA follows: TGCAGCGTTGAAGATCTGGCAGGCCAGAACTCCTACAATGAGCAGTTCTTC.

This rearrangement joins TRBV20-1 to TRBJ2-5; D is uncertain. V lost 0 bases and J 9 bases, leaving 35 bases between the germline ends. The CDR3 contains 20 residues. The germline CDR1 and CDR2 sequences are DFQATT and SNEGSKA (reference sequence). The CDR3 sequence: CSARDVLLSTKRPKLFAQYF. The CDR3 nucleotides are TGCAGTGCTAGAGATGTGCTTCTATCAACCAAGAGACCCAAATTATTTGCCCAGTACTTC.

The chain carries TRBV29-1 and TRBJ1-4; D is possibly TRBD1 (6 bases). The CDR3 extends over 13 amino acids. Germline V gene sequence: CDR1 SQVTM, CDR2 ANQGSEA. The V gene lost 6 bases and the J gene lost 7 bases, with 15 bases spanning the gap. The CDR3: CSVWGGGAEKLFF. CDR3 DNA sequence: TGCAGCGTATGGGGGGGGGGCGCTGAAAAACTGTTTTTT.

This clonotype was seen at least ten times. The CDR3 nucleotides are TGCAGTGCTAGGGTACCGGGTTCTCAGCTGTTTTTT. Translating it yields CSARVPGSQLFF. The V gene is TRBV20-1, the J gene TRBJ2-2; D not certain. V gave up 3 bases and J gave up 12 bases, with 14 bases separating them. The CDR3 runs 12 residues. The germline gives CDR1 DFQATT, CDR2 SNEGSKA (reference sequence).

A remark on this clonotype: This sequence may be a read error, since a much larger clone differs from it by one base. The chain is built from TRBV4-1 and TRBJ2-7; D might be TRBD1 or TRBD2, each matching 5 bases. This CDR3 contains 14 residues. The V gene's germline CDR1 is MGHRA and CDR2 YSYEKL. V lost 8 bases and J 4 bases, leaving 18 bases between the germline ends. Written as DNA, the CDR3 is TGCGCCAGCGCTCGTTTGGGACGGGGATACGAGCAGTACTTC. It is translated as CASARLGRGYEQYF.